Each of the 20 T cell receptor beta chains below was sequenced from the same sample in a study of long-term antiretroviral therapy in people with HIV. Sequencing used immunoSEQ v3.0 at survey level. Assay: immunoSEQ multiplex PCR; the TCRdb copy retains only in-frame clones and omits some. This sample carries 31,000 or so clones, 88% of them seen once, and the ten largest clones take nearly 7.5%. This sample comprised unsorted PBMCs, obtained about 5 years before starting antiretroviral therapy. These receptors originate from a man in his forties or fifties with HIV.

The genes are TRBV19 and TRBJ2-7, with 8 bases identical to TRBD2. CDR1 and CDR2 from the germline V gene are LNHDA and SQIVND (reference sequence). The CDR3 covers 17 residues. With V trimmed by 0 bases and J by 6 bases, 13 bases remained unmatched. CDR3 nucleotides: TGTGCCAGTAGTATAGATCAGGCGGCAGCGGGGGCTTTCGAGCAGTACTTC. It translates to CASSIDQAAAGAFEQYF. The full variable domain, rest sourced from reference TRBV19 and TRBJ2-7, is DGGITQSPKYLFRKEGQNVTLSCEQNLNHDAMYWYRQDPGQGLRLIYYSQIVNDFQKGDIAEGYSVSREKKESFPLTVTSAQKNPTAFYLCASSIDQAAAGAFEQYFGPGTRLTVT.

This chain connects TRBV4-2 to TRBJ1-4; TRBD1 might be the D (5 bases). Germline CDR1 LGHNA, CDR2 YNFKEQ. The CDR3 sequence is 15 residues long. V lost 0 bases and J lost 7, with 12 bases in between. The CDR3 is CASSQDLRRGEKLFF. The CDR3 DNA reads TGTGCCAGCAGCCAAGATCTCCGGAGGGGTGAAAAACTGTTTTTT.

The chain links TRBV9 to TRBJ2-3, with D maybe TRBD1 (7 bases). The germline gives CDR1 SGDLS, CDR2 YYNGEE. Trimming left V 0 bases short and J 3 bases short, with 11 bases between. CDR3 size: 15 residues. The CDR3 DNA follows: TGTGCCAGCAGCGTAGCAGGGGGGAGGACAGATACGCAGTATTTT. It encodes CASSVAGGRTDTQYF. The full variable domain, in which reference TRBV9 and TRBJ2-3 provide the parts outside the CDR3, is DSGVTQTPKHLITATGQRVTLRCSPRSGDLSVYWYQQSLDQGLQFLIQYYNGEERAKGNILERFSAQQFPDLHSELNLSSLELGDSALYFCASSVAGGRTDTQYFGPGTRLTVL.

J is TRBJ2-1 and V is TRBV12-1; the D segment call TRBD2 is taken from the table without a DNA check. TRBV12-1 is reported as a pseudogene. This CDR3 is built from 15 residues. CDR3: CASNPSGGPWNEQFF. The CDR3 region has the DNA TGTGCCAGCAATCCTAGCGGGGGGCCTTGGAATGAGCAGTTCTTC.

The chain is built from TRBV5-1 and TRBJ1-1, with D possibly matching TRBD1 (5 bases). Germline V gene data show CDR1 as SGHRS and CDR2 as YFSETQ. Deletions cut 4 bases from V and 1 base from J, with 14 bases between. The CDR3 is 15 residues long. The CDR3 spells CASSPGGAGNTEAFF. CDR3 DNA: TGCGCCAGCAGCCCAGGCGGGGCAGGGAACACTGAAGCTTTCTTT.

The CDR3 nucleotides are TGTGCCAGCAGCTTTGGGGTCCTCCGCGGAGGGACCTACAATGAGCAGTTCTTC. As protein: CASSFGVLRGGTYNEQFF. The chain carries TRBV7-8 and TRBJ2-1; D may be TRBD2 (6 bases). V lost 3 bases and J 2 bases, leaving 20 bases between the germline ends. Germline CDR1 SGHVS, CDR2 FQNEAQ. This CDR3 comprises 18 residues. The full variable domain, rest sourced from reference TRBV7-8 and TRBJ2-1, is GAGVSQSPRYKVAKRGQDVALRCDPISGHVSLFWYQQALGQGPEFLTYFQNEAQLDKSGLPSDRFFAERPEGSVSTLKIQRTQQEDSAVYLCASSFGVLRGGTYNEQFFGPGTRLTVL.

This chain's CDR3 is CASSPIWAGDQPQHF. CDR3 nucleotides: TGTGCCAGCAGCCCCATCTGGGCGGGGGATCAGCCCCAGCATTTT. The V and J genes are TRBV7-9 and TRBJ1-5; D possibly corresponds to TRBD1 (5 bases). The CDR3 is made up of 15 amino acids. V was shortened by 5 bases and J by 5 bases, with 16 bases between the two germline ends. Germline loops: CDR1 SEHNR, CDR2 FQNEAQ (reference sequence).

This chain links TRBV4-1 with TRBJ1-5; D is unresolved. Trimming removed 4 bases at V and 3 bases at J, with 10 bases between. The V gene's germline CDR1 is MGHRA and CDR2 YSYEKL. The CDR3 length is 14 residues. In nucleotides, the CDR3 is TGCGCCAGCAGCCCCCGGGTTTACAATCAGCCCCAGCATTTT. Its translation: CASSPRVYNQPQHF.

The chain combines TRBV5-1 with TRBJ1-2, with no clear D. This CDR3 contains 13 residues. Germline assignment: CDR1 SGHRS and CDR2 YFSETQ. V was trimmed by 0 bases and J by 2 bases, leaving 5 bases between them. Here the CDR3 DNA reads TGCGCCAGCAGCTTGGGCAGAAACTATGGCTACACCTTC. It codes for CASSLGRNYGYTF.

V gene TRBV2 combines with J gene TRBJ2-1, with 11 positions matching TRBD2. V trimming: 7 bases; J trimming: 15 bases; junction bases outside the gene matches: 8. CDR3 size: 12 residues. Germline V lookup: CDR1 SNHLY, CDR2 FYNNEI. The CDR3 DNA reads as TGTGCCAGCACTTCACTAGCGGGAGAGGTGTTCTTC. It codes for CASTSLAGEVFF.

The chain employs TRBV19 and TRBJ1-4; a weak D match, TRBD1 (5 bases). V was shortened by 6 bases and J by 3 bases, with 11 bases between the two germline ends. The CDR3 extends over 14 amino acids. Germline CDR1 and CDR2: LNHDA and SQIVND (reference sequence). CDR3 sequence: CASRKTASNEKLFF. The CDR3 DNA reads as TGTGCCAGTAGGAAGACAGCCTCTAATGAAAAACTGTTTTTT.

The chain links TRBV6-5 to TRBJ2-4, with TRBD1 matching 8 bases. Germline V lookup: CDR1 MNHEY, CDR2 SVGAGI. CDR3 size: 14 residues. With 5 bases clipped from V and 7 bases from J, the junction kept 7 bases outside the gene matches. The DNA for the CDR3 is TGTGCCAGCAGTCGCGGACAGGGTTGGAACATTCAGTACTTC. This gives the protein CASSRGQGWNIQYF.

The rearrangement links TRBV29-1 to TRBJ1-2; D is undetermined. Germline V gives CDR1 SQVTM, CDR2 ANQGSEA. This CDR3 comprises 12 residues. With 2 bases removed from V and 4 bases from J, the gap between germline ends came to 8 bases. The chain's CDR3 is CSVESGFYGYTF. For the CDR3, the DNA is TGCAGCGTTGAATCGGGTTTCTATGGCTACACCTTC.

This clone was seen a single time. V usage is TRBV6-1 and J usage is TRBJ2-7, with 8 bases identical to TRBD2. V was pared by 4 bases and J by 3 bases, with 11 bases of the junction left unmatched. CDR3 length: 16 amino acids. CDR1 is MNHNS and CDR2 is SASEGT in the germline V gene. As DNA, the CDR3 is TGTGCCAGCAGTGGGCTCGGGAGGGGTGCCTACTACGAGCAGTACTTC. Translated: CASSGLGRGAYYEQYF.

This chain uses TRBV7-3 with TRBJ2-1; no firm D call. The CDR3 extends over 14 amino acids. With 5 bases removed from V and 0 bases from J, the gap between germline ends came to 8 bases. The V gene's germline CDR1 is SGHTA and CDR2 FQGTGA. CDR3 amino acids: CASSPDSSYNEQFF. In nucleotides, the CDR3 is TGTGCCAGCAGCCCTGACTCCTCCTACAATGAGCAGTTCTTC. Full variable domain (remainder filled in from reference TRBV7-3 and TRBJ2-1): GAGVSQTPSNKVTEKGKYVELRCDPISGHTALYWYRQSLGQGPEFLIYFQGTGAADDSGLPNDRFFAVRPEGSVSTLKIQRTERGDSAVYLCASSPDSSYNEQFFGPGTRLTVL.

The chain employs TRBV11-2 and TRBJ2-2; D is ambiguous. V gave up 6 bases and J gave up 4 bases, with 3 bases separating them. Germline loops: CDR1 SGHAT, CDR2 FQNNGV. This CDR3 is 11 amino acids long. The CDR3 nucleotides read TGTGCCAGCAGGGCCACCGGGGAGCTGTTTTTT. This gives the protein CASRATGELFF.

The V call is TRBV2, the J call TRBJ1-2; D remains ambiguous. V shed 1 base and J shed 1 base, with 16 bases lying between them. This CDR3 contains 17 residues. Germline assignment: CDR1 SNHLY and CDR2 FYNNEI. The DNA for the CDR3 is TGTGCCAGCAGTGAAGAGAGAGGCAGTACCCATAACTATGGCTACACCTTC. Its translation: CASSEERGSTHNYGYTF.

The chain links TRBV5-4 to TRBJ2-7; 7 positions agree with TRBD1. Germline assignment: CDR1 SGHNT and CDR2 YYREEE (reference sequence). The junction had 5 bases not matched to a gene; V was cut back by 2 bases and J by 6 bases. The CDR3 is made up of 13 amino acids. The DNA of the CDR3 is TGTGCCAGCAGCTTCCTTAGACAGGGCGAGCAGTACTTC. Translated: CASSFLRQGEQYF.

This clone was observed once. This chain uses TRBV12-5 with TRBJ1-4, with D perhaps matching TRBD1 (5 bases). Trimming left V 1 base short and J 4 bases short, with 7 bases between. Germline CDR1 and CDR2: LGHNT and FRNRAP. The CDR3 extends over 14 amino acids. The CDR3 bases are TGTGCTAGTGGTTTGGGACAGTATAATGAAAAACTGTTTTTT. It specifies CASGLGQYNEKLFF. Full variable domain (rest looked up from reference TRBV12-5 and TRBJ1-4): DARVTQTPRHKVTEMGQEVTMRCQPILGHNTVFWYRQTMMQGLELLAYFRNRAPLDDSGMPKDRFSAEMPDATLATLKIQPSEPRDSAVYFCASGLGQYNEKLFFGSGTQLSVL.

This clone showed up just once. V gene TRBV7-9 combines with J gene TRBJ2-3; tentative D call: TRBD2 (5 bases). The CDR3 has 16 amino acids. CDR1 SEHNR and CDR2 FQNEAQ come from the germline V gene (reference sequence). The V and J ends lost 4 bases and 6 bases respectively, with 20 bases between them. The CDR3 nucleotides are TGTGCCAGCAGCTGGGATGGGCCAATCCGCGGGGATACGCAGTATTTT. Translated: CASSWDGPIRGDTQYF.